The clone carrying this TCR beta chain has ten or more counts. Antigen: not known. cDNA was made by 5'RACE with 10-nucleotide random UMIs. Via MiXCR, TCRdb re-called the 5' RACE reads, giving one row per CDR3 protein. The sample contains about 36,000 distinct CDR3 sequences, 10% of which appear only once. The J segment lost 6 bases and the V segment lost 5 bases, leaving 7 bases of the junction unmatched. The V gene's germline CDR1 is SGHTA and CDR2 FQGNSA. This CDR3 contains 15 residues. The source of the sample is a study of neurological immune-mediated disorders. Study-level findings and limits: Expanded clones shared no identical CDR3 amino acid sequences across subjects, which suggested private TCR-beta repertoires in all groups.

This rearrangement joins TRBV7-2 to TRBJ2-1; 10 bases match TRBD2. This clonotype originated in a woman aged 25 to 39 with HTLV-1-associated myelopathy (HAM/TSP). Sequenced input: PBMCs. CDR3 in amino acids: CASSRTSGVGNEQFF. As DNA, the CDR3 is TGTGCCAGCAGCCGTACTAGCGGGGTTGGCAATGAGCAGTTCTTC. Looking up the rest from reference TRBV7-2 and TRBJ2-1 gives the full variable domain: GAGVSQSPSNKVTEKGKDVELRCDPISGHTALYWYRQSLGQGLEFLIYFQGNSAPDKSGLPSDRFSAERTGGSVSTLTIQRTQQEDSAVYLCASSRTSGVGNEQFFGPGTRLTVL.